This section outlines one T cell receptor (beta chain) sequence together with its context. No antigen is known for it. Possible read error: a much larger clone is one base away. The CDR3 is 14 residues long. V lost 3 bases to trimming and J lost 3 bases; unmatched junction nucleotides: 5. Germline V gene sequence: CDR1 DFQATT, CDR2 SNEGSKA (reference sequence). The template was RNA from unsorted bulk tissue. More than 3 cm separated this lung sample from the edge of the tumor. This specimen belongs to a study of tumor and adjacent non-tumor tissue in lung cancer. Whole-study findings and limits: Normal lung showed higher cumulative top 100 clone frequency than tumor.

The library came from three nested PCR rounds adapted from ARM-PCR protocols. MiXCR, applied by TCRdb to the multiplex PCR reads, yields one record per CDR3 protein. The sample lists about 100,000 distinct CDR3 sequences, more than 55% occurring once. The receptor comes from a man younger than 45 with non-small cell lung cancer. The material sequenced was distant non-tumor lung tissue. The V and J genes are TRBV20-1 and TRBJ2-7, with TRBD1 matching 10 bases. CDR3 coding DNA: TGCAGTGCTAGGGTGGACAGGGGGGTCTACGAGCAGTACTTC. It codes for CSARVDRGVYEQYF.